This entry is about one T cell receptor (beta chain). Its antigen remains unknown. This entry is derived from a study of early T cells in non-severe SARS-CoV-2 infection. Study details: Bulk RNA from unsorted whole blood was sequenced; chains were unpaired.

In the library, individual cDNA molecules carried attached unique molecular identifiers. MiXCR, run by TCRdb on the 5' RACE reads, gives a single entry per CDR3 protein. In the table there are around 44,000 distinct CDR3 sequences, 7.7% of which are singletons. Overall study findings and caveats: Anti-spike CD8 responses were favored by VDJdb matching, which missed private and CD4 specificities.

The V and J ends lost 6 bases and 6 bases, in that order; junction bases with no gene match: 5. The length of the CDR3 is 13 residues. The germline V gene has CDR1 MDHEN and CDR2 SYDVKM. This clonotype was sampled from an adult who was a healthcare worker with PCR-confirmed SARS-CoV-2 infection or an uninfected control (not recorded which). The rearrangement joins TRBV28 to TRBJ1-5; 7 bases agree with TRBD1. The sequenced sample was whole blood. CDR3 sequence reads: CASRTGLGQPQHF. The CDR3 DNA reads as TGTGCCAGCAGGACAGGGCTAGGTCAGCCCCAGCATTTT. The full variable domain, with the rest looked up from reference TRBV28 and TRBJ1-5, is DVKVTQSSRYLVKRTGEKVFLECVQDMDHENMFWYRQDPGLGLRLIYFSYDVKMKEKGDIPEGYSVSREKKERFSLILESASTNQTSMYLCASRTGLGQPQHFGDGTRLSIL.